This T cell receptor beta chain is drawn from a study of shared clonotypes between healthy human individuals. The germline V gene has CDR1 SGHRS and CDR2 YFSETQ. This CDR3 contains 15 residues. Losses at the gene ends were 4 bases for V and 3 bases for J; bases not matched to a gene: 3. The table lists this clone with a count of one. The assay was immunoSEQ multiplex PCR, and TCRdb's table has in-frame clones only and misses some. This table has roughly 2,500,000 clones, roughly 93% appearing once. The receptor was derived from a man aged 18 to 35 in good health. Some clones in this sample may be carry-over from other donors' samples. The sequenced sample consisted of naive CD4+ T cells from PBMCs. Stated subset: CD45RA+ positively selected. The gene calls are TRBV5-1 and TRBJ2-7; TRBD2 agrees at 14 bases. As DNA, the CDR3 is TGCGCCAGCAGCATTGGACTAGCGGGAGGCTACGAGCAGTACTTC. Its translation: CASSIGLAGGYEQYF.